The 14 T cell receptor beta chains below come from one sample, sequenced in a study of shared clonotypes between healthy human individuals. Generated by immunoSEQ multiplex PCR, the TCRdb table keeps only in-frame clones and is missing some. The data hold over a million clones, with about four fifths observed a single time. The sequencing input was memory CD4+ T cells from PBMCs. As to subset: CD45RA-negative fraction. The source is a man aged 18-30 years in good health. Some clones in this sample may be carry-over from other donors' samples.

This clone has just one count. The V call is TRBV6-5, the J call TRBJ2-7; weak D call: TRBD2 (5 bases). Germline V gene data show CDR1 as MNHEY and CDR2 as SVGAGI. The V and J ends lost 0 bases and 2 bases respectively, with 8 bases between them. The length of the CDR3 is 14 residues. As DNA, the CDR3 is TGTGCCAGCAGTTACTCAGCGGCCACCTACGAGCAGTACTTC. This translates into CASSYSAATYEQYF.

The J gene is TRBJ2-7, the V gene TRBV28; 7 bases map to TRBD1. CDR3 length equals 15 residues. Trimming at V came to 6 bases and at J to 4 bases, leaving 12 bases not matched to a gene. CDR1 MDHEN and CDR2 SYDVKM come from the germline V gene. CDR3 coding DNA: TGTGCCAGCAGCCTACCCGGGACAGAGAATTACGAGCAGTACTTC. It translates to CASSLPGTENYEQYF. Filled out from reference TRBV28 and TRBJ2-7, the complete variable domain reads DVKVTQSSRYLVKRTGEKVFLECVQDMDHENMFWYRQDPGLGLRLIYFSYDVKMKEKGDIPEGYSVSREKKERFSLILESASTNQTSMYLCASSLPGTENYEQYFGPGTRLTVT.

This clone is a singleton in its sample. The chain joins TRBV20-1 to TRBJ2-7; D perhaps matches TRBD1 (6 bases). The CDR3 loop spans 11 amino acids. CDR1 DFQATT and CDR2 SNEGSKA come from the germline V gene (reference sequence). The V end was cut by 8 bases, the J end by 2 bases, with 10 bases between. The CDR3 reads CSYRATYEQYF. CDR3 sequence (DNA): TGCAGTTACAGGGCGACCTACGAGCAGTACTTC.

The genes are TRBV5-5 and TRBJ1-2; no reliable D call. Between the trimmed V and J ends, which lost 4 bases and 4 bases, there was a span of 11 bases. The CDR3 consists of 13 residues. Germline CDR1 is SGHKS and CDR2 is YYEKEE (reference sequence). The CDR3: CASSPRAAYGYTF. The CDR3 DNA sequence: TGTGCCAGCAGCCCTAGGGCGGCCTATGGCTACACCTTC. The whole variable domain, filled in from reference TRBV5-5 and TRBJ1-2, reads DAGVTQSPTHLIKTRGQQVTLRCSPISGHKSVSWYQQVLGQGPQFIFQYYEKEERGRGNFPDRFSARQFPNYSSELNVNALLLGDSALYLCASSPRAAYGYTFGSGTRLTVV.

The V call is TRBV6-5, the J call TRBJ2-3; D remains ambiguous. V gave up 6 bases and J gave up 0 bases, with 7 bases separating them. Germline V gene sequence: CDR1 MNHEY, CDR2 SVGAGI. CDR3 length equals 13 residues. This chain's CDR3 is CASRAASTDTQYF. CDR3 sequence (DNA): TGTGCCAGCAGGGCGGCGAGCACAGATACGCAGTATTTT.

The CDR3 spells CASSYSEYGYTF. The CDR3 bases are TGTGCCAGCAGTTACTCGGAGTATGGCTACACCTTC. This chain links TRBV6-6 with TRBJ1-2, with D uncertain. Deletions cut 0 bases from V and 5 bases from J, with 4 bases between. From germline, CDR1 is MNHNY and CDR2 SVGAGI (reference sequence). The CDR3 contains 12 residues.

This clone came up once. The rearrangement links TRBV4-2 to TRBJ1-2; D not certain. Germline values: CDR1 LGHNA, CDR2 YNFKEQ. Trimming stripped 4 bases from V and 8 bases from J, with 26 bases between. CDR3 length: 17 residues. Written as DNA, the CDR3 is TGTGCCAGCAGCCCGCGACAAGGGTTGCGAGCTAGTCACGGCTACACCTTC. Protein: CASSPRQGLRASHGYTF.

Only a few counts were recorded for this clone. DNA of the CDR3: TGTGCCAGCAGTGAAGCGGCAGGGACTGGCTACACCTTC. Translated: CASSEAAGTGYTF. The V call is TRBV6-1, the J call TRBJ1-2; possibly TRBD1 for D (5 bases). The V gene lost 0 bases and the J gene lost 7 bases, with 9 bases spanning the gap. Germline CDR1 is MNHNS and CDR2 is SASEGT. This CDR3 contains 13 residues.

This clone came up once. The genes are TRBV2 and TRBJ2-1, with 11 bases fitting TRBD2. CDR3 size: 15 residues. CDR1 and CDR2 (germline): SNHLY, FYNNEI. Unmatched junction bases numbered 11, after V lost 10 bases and J lost 6 bases. In DNA, the CDR3 is TGTGCCATACCACTGACTAGCGGGATCGTCAATGAGCAGTTCTTC. It specifies CAIPLTSGIVNEQFF.

The rearrangement joins TRBV27 to TRBJ2-5; 14 bases line up with TRBD2. Germline values: CDR1 MNHEY, CDR2 SMNVEV (reference sequence). J gave up 3 bases and V 5 bases, and 2 bases lay outside the gene matches. The CDR3 has 15 residues. The CDR3 DNA follows: TGTGCCAGCAGTGGACTAGCGGGAGGAGAAGAGACCCAGTACTTC. The encoded protein is CASSGLAGGEETQYF.

The chain couples TRBV5-6 to TRBJ2-7; TRBD1 matches 8 bases. V lost 4 bases to trimming and J lost 3 bases; unmatched junction nucleotides: 3. CDR3 length equals 13 residues. Germline V lookup: CDR1 SGHDT, CDR2 YYEEEE. CDR3 sequence reads: CASSGDRSYEQYF. The CDR3 DNA is TGTGCCAGCAGCGGGGACAGGAGCTACGAGCAGTACTTC.

The chain has TRBV28 and TRBJ1-2, with D possibly matching TRBD1 (5 bases). V gave up 11 bases and J gave up 4 bases, with 26 bases separating them. The CDR3 consists of 16 residues. Germline V gene lookup returns CDR1 MDHEN and CDR2 SYDVKM. This CDR3 is CAVQSPPRDGRYGYTF. Here the CDR3 DNA reads TGTGCCGTCCAGTCCCCTCCCCGGGACGGCCGCTATGGCTACACCTTC.

This clone was found a few times. The gene calls are TRBV29-1 and TRBJ2-7; TRBD2 might be the D (5 bases). Trimming pared 6 bases from V and 3 bases from J, leaving 18 bases between. This CDR3 comprises 14 residues. Germline lookup yields CDR1 SQVTM and CDR2 ANQGSEA. The CDR3 sequence: CSVQSGPVNYEQYF. The CDR3 DNA reads as TGCAGCGTCCAAAGCGGTCCGGTTAACTACGAGCAGTACTTC.

The chain links TRBV5-1 to TRBJ1-5; TRBD1 might be the D (6 bases). The germline V gene encodes CDR1 SGHRS and CDR2 YFSETQ. Trimming removed 2 bases at V and 6 bases at J, with 9 bases between. This CDR3 spans 13 amino acids. The CDR3 spells CASSFLGAQPQHF. The CDR3 DNA follows: TGCGCCAGCAGCTTTTTGGGGGCTCAGCCCCAGCATTTT.